The count of the clone carrying this T cell receptor (beta chain) is one. Its antigen remains unknown. This sample was taken from a study of T cells in localized non-small cell lung cancer. Study-wide findings and caveats: Uninvolved adjacent lung had higher T cell clonality than tumor and all other tissues. Because sequencing included only one region (of the tumor), heterogeneity remains possible. A median roughly 50 of the top 100 tumor clones appeared in adjacent lung.

CDR3 length: 10 residues. Germline V gene data show CDR1 as SNHLY and CDR2 as FYNNEI. The V end lost 4 bases, the J end lost 14 bases, and 10 bases lay between the germline ends. Method: immunoSEQ multiplex PCR; TCRdb's copy keeps in-frame clones and lacks some. The table records roughly 21,000 clones, 88% of them present only once. The input for sequencing was peripheral blood mononuclear cells, taken before any cancer treatment. This clonotype was obtained from a male donor at least 60 years old with stage II lung adenocarcinoma. The chain joins TRBV2 to TRBJ2-3; perhaps TRBD2 as D (6 bases). The CDR3 nucleotides read TGTGCCAGCAGTGCGGCGGGACCGTATTTT. It is translated as CASSAAGPYF.